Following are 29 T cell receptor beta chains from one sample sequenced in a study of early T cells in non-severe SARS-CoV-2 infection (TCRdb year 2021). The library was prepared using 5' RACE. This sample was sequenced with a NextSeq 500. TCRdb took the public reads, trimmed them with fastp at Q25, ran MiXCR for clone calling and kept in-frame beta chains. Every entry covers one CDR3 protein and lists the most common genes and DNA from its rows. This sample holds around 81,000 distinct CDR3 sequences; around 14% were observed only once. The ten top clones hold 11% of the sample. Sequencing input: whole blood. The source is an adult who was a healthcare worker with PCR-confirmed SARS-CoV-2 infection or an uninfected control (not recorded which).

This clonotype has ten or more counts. CDR3 protein: CASSPLGQGRSEQFF. CDR3 nucleotide sequence: TGTGCCAGCAGCCCTCTGGGGCAGGGTAGGAGTGAGCAGTTCTTC. The chain carries TRBV14 and TRBJ2-1, with a tentative D call TRBD1 (5 bases). Germline V gives CDR1 SGHDN, CDR2 FVKESK. CDR3 size: 15 residues. V lost 4 bases and J 9 bases, leaving 19 bases between the germline ends.

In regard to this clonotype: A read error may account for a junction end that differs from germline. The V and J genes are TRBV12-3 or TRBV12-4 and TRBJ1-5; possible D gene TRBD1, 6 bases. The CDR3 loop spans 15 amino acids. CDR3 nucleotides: TGTACCAGCAGTTCTAGGGTGGGGGCCGGACAGCCCCAGCATTTT. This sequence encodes CTSSSRVGAGQPQHF.

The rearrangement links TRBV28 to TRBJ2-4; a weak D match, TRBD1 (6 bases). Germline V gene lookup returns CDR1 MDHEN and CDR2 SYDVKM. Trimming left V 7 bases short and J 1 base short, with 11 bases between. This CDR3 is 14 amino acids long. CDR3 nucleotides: TGTGCCAGCATGCCAGGGGCCGCCAAAAACATTCAGTACTTC. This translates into CASMPGAAKNIQYF.

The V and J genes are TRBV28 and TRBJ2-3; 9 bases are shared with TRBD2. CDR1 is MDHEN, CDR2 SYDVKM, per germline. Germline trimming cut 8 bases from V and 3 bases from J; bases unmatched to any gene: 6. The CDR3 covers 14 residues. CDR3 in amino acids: CASRGGAWTDTQYF. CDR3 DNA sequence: TGTGCCAGCCGCGGGGGGGCCTGGACAGATACGCAGTATTTT.

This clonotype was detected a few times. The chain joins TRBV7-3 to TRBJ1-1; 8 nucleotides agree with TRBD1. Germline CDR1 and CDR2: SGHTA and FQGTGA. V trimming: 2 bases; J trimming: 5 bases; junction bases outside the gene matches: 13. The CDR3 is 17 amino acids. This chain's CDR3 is CASSLRPQGAPGTEAFF. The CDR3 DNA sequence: TGTGCCAGCAGCTTACGGCCCCAGGGGGCGCCCGGTACTGAAGCTTTCTTT.

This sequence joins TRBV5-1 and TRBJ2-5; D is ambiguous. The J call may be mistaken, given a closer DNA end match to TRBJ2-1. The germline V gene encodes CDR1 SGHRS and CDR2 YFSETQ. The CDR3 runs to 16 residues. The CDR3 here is CASSLGGWADQETQFF. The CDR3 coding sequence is TGCGCCAGCAGCTTGGGAGGCTGGGCGGACCAAGAGACCCAGTTCTTC.

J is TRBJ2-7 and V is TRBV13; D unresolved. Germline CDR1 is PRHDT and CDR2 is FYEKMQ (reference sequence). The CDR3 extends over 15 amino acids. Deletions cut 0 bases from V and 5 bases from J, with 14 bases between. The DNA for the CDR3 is TGTGCCAGCAGCTTAGGGTCTTCGTTTAGGGACGAGCAGTACTTC. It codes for CASSLGSSFRDEQYF.

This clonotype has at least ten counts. The CDR3 protein is CSVATGDQPQHF. The CDR3, as DNA: TGCAGCGTGGCGACAGGGGATCAGCCCCAGCATTTT. The chain uses TRBV29-1 and TRBJ1-5; 8 nucleotides line up with TRBD1. Germline V lookup: CDR1 SQVTM, CDR2 ANQGSEA. The CDR3 contains 12 residues. The V segment lost 6 bases and the J segment 5 bases; nucleotides outside the gene matches: 3.

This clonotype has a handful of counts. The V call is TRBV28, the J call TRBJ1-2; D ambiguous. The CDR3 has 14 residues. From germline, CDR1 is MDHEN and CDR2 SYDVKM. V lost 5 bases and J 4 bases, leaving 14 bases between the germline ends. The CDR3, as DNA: TGTGCCAGCAGTCTCCACAGTGCGATCTATGGCTACACCTTC. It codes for CASSLHSAIYGYTF.

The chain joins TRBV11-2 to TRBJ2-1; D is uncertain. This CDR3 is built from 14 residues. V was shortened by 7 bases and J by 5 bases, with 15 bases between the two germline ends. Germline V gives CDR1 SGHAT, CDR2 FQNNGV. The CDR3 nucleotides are TGTGCCAGCACCCCCGGGTACAGAGACAATGAGCAGTTCTTC. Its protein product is CASTPGYRDNEQFF.

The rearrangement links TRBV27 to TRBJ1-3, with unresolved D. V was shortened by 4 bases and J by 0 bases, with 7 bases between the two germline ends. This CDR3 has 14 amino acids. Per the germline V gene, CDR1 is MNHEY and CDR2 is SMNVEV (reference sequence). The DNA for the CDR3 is TGTGCCAGCAGTTCACTTGGCTCTGGAAACACCATATATTTT. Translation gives CASSSLGSGNTIYF.

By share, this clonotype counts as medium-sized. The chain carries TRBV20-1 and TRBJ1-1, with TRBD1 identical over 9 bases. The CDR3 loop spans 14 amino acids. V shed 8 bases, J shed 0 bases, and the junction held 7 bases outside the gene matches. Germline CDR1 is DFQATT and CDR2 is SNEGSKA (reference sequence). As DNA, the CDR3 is TGCAGTTCTGGACAGGGGAGGATGAACACTGAAGCTTTCTTT. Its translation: CSSGQGRMNTEAFF.

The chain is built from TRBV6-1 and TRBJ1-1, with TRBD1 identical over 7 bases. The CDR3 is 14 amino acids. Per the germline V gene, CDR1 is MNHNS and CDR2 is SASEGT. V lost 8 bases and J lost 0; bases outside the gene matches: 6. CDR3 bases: TGTGCCAGCTGCAACAGGGGACTGAACACTGAAGCTTTCTTT. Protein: CASCNRGLNTEAFF.

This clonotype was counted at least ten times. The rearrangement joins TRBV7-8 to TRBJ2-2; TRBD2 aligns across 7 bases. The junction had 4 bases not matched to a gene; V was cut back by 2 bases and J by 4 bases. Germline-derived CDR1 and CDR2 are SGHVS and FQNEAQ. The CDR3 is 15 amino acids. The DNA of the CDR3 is TGTGCCAGCAGCTTACGTAGCGGGCCCACCGGGGAGCTGTTTTTT. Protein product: CASSLRSGPTGELFF.

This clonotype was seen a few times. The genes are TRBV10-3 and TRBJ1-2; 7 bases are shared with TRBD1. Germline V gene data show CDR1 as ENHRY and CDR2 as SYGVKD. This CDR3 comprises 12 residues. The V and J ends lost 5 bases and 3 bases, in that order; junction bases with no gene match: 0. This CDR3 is CAISQGDYGYTF. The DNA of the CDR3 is TGTGCCATCAGTCAGGGGGACTATGGCTACACCTTC.

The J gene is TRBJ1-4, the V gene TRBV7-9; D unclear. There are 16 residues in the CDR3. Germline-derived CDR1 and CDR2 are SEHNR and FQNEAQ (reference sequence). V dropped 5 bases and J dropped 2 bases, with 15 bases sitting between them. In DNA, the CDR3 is TGTGCCAGCAGCCCGAGCGGAAGAGGCACTAATGAAAAACTGTTTTTT. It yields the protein CASSPSGRGTNEKLFF.

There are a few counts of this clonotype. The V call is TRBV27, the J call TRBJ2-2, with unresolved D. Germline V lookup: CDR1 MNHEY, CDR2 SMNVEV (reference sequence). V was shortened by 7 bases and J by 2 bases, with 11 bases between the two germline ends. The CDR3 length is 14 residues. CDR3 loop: CASMTQINTGELFF. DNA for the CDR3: TGTGCCAGCATGACGCAGATTAACACCGGGGAGCTGTTTTTT.

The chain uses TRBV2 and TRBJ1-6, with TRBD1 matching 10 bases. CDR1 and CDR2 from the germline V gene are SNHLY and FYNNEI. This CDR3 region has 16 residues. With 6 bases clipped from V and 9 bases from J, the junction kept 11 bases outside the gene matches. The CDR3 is CASSQRLTGGPSPLHF. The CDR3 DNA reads TGTGCCAGCAGCCAAAGGCTGACAGGGGGCCCTTCACCCCTCCACTTT.

The CDR3 DNA reads as TGTGCCAGCAGTAGAAGGGGGTCGGATTTAGAGACCCAGTACTTC. This codes for CASSRRGSDLETQYF. This rearrangement joins TRBV6-5 to TRBJ2-5, with D possibly matching TRBD1 (6 bases). Germline CDR1 reads MNHEY; CDR2 reads SVGAGI. This CDR3 comprises 15 residues. V was cut by 5 bases and J by 4 bases, with 17 bases left in between.

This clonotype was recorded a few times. The CDR3 region is CASSKSSPRGQGNTEAFF. Written as DNA, the CDR3 is TGTGCCAGCAGTAAATCGTCTCCTAGGGGGCAGGGGAACACTGAAGCTTTCTTT. The gene calls are TRBV2 and TRBJ1-1; 7 bases are a match to TRBD1. The CDR3 is 18 residues long. The germline CDR1 and CDR2 sequences are SNHLY and FYNNEI. Losses at the gene ends were 5 bases for V and 1 base for J; bases not matched to a gene: 16.

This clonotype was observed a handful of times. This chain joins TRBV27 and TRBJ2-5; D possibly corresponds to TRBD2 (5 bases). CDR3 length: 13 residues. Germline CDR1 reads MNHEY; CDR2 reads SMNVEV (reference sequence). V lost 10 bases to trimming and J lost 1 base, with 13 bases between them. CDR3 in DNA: TGTGCCATCCCATCCCGGGGCCAAGAGACCCAGTACTTC. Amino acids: CAIPSRGQETQYF.

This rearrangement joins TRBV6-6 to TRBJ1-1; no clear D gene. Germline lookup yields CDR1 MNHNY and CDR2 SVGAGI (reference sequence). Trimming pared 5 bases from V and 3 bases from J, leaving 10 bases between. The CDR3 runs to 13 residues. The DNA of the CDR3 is TGTGCCAGCAGTCCACTGGGGTACACTGAAGCTTTCTTT. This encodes CASSPLGYTEAFF.

CDR3 loop: CASSLGTTVNQETQYF. The CDR3 DNA is TGTGCCAGCAGCTTAGGGACAACAGTAAACCAAGAGACCCAGTACTTC. The rearrangement uses TRBV7-9 and TRBJ2-5; weak D call: TRBD1 (5 bases). V was cut by 1 base and J by 0 bases, with 12 bases left in between. From germline, CDR1 is SEHNR and CDR2 FQNEAQ (reference sequence). CDR3 length equals 16 residues. The full variable domain, rest sourced from reference TRBV7-9 and TRBJ2-5, is DTGVSQNPRHKITKRGQNVTFRCDPISEHNRLYWYRQTLGQGPEFLTYFQNEAQLEKSRLLSDRFSAERPKGSFSTLEIQRTEQGDSAMYLCASSLGTTVNQETQYFGPGTRLLVL.

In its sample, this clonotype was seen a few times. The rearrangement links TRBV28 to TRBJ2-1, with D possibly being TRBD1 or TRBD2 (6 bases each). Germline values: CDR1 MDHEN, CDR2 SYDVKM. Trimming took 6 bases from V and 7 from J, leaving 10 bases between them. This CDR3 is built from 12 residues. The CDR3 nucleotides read TGTGCCAGCAGACGGGGGCGGAATGAGCAGTTCTTC. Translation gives CASRRGRNEQFF.

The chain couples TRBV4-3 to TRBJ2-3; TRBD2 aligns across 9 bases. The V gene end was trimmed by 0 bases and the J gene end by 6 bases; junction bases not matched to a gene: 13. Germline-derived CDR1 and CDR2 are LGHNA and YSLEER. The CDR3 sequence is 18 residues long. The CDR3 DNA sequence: TGCGCCAGCAGCCAAGATCTAGAAAAGGGACTAGCTTCCGATACGCAGTATTTT. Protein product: CASSQDLEKGLASDTQYF.

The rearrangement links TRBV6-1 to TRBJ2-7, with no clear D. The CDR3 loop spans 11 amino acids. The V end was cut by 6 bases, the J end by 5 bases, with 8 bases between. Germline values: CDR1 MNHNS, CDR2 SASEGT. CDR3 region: CASSPRDEQYF. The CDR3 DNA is TGTGCCAGCAGCCCTCGAGACGAGCAGTACTTC.

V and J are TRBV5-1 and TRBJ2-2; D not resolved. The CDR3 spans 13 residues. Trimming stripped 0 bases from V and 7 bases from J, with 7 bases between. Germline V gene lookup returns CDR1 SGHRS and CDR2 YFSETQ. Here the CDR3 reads CASSLEPVGELFF. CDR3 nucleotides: TGCGCCAGCAGCTTGGAACCGGTCGGGGAGCTGTTTTTT.

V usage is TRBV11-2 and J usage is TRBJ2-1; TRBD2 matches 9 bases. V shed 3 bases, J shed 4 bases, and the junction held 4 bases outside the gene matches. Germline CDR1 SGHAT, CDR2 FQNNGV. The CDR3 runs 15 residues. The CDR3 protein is CASSFGRGGYNEQFF. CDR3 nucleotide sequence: TGTGCCAGCAGCTTTGGGCGGGGGGGATACAATGAGCAGTTCTTC. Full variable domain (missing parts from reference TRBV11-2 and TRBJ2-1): EAGVAQSPRYKIIEKRQSVAFWCNPISGHATLYWYQQILGQGPKLLIQFQNNGVVDDSQLPKDRFSAERLKGVDSTLKIQPAKLEDSAVYLCASSFGRGGYNEQFFGPGTRLTVL.

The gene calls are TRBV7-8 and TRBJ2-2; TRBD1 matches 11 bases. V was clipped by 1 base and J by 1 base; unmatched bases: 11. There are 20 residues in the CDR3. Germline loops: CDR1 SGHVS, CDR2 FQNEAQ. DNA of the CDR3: TGTGCCAGCAGCTTAGAAATGGGACAGGGGGTAACGGGGAACACCGGGGAGCTGTTTTTT. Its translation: CASSLEMGQGVTGNTGELFF. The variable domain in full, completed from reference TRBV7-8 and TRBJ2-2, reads GAGVSQSPRYKVAKRGQDVALRCDPISGHVSLFWYQQALGQGPEFLTYFQNEAQLDKSGLPSDRFFAERPEGSVSTLKIQRTQQEDSAVYLCASSLEMGQGVTGNTGELFFGEGSRLTVL.